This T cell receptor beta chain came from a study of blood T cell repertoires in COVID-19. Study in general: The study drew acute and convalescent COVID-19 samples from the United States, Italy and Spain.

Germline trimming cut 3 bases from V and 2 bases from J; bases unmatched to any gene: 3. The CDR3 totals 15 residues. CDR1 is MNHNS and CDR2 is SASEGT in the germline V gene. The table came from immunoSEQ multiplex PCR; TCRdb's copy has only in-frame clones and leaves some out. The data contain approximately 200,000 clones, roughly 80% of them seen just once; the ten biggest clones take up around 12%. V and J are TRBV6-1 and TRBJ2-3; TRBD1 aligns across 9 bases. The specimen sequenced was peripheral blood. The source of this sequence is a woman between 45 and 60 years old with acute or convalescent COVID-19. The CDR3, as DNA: TGTGCCAGCAGTGAGGGACAGGGCTTCACAGATACGCAGTATTTT. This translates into CASSEGQGFTDTQYF.